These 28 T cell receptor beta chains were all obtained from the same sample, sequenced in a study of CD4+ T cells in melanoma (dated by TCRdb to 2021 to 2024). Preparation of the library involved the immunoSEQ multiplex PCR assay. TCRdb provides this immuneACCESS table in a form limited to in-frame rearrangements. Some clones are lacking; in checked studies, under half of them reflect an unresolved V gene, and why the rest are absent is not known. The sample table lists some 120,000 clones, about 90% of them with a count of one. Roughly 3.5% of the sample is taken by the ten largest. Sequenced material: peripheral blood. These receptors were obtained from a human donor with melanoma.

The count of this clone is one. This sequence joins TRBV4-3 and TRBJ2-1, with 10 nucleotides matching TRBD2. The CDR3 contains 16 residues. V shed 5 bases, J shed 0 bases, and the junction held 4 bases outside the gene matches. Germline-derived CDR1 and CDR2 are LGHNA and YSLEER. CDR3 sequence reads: CASSYSGRSSYNEQFF. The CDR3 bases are TGCGCCAGCAGCTATAGCGGGAGGAGCTCCTACAATGAGCAGTTCTTC.

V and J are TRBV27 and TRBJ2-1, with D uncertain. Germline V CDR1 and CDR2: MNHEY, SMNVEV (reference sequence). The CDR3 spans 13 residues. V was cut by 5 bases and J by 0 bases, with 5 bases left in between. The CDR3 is CASSPNSYNEQFF. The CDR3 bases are TGTGCCAGCAGTCCGAACTCCTACAATGAGCAGTTCTTC.

CDR3 in amino acids: CASSQEIDVLTF. CDR3 DNA: TGCGCCAGCAGCCAAGAAATAGACGTCCTGACTTTC. The chain employs TRBV4-3 and TRBJ2-6; D unclear. V was shortened by 0 bases and J by 11 bases, with 5 bases between the two germline ends. The CDR3 extends over 12 amino acids. CDR1 and CDR2 (germline): LGHNA, YSLEER.

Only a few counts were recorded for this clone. Here the CDR3 reads CASSGLGEYQPQHF. DNA for the CDR3: TGTGCCAGCTCTGGGCTTGGAGAATATCAGCCCCAGCATTTT. This chain joins TRBV19 and TRBJ1-5; no definite D call. This CDR3 has 14 amino acids. Trimming pared 9 bases from V and 5 bases from J, leaving 17 bases between. CDR1 is LNHDA and CDR2 is SQIVND in the germline V gene (reference sequence).

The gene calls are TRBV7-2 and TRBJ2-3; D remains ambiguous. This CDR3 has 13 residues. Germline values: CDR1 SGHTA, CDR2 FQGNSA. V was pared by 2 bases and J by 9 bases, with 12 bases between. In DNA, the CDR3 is TGTGCCAGCAGCTTACCCGCGCCCCGCACGCAGTATTTT. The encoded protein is CASSLPAPRTQYF.

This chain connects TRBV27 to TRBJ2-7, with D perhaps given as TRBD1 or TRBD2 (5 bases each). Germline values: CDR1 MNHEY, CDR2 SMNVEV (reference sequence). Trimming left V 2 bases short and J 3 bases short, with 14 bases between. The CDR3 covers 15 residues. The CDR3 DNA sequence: TGTGCCAGCAGTTTAGCTCCGGGACGGTACTACGAGCAGTACTTC. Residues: CASSLAPGRYYEQYF.

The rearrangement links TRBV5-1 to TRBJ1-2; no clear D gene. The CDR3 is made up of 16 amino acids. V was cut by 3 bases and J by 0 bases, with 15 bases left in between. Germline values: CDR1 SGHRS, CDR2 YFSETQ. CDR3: CASSSSRDFSNYGYTF. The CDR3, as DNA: TGCGCCAGCAGCTCCTCCCGGGATTTCTCTAACTATGGCTACACCTTC.

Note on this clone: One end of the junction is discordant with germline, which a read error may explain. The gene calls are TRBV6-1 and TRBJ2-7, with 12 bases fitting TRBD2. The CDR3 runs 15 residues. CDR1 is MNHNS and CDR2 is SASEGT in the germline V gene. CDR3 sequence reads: CASTLAGGLSYEQYF. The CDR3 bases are TGTGCTAGCACTCTAGCGGGAGGGCTCTCCTACGAGCAGTACTTC.

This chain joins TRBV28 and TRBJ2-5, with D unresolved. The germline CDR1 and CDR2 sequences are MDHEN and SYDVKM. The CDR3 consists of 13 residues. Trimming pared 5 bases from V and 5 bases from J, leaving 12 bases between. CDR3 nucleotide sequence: TGTGCCAGCAGTCGGATCGTGGGCGAGACCCAGTACTTC. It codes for CASSRIVGETQYF.

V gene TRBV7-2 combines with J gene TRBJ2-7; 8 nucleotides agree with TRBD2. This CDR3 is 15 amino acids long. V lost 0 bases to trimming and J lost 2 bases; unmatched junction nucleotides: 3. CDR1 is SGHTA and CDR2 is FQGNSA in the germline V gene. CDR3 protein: CASSLAGTRTYEQYF. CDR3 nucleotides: TGTGCCAGCAGCTTAGCAGGGACTAGGACCTACGAGCAGTACTTC.

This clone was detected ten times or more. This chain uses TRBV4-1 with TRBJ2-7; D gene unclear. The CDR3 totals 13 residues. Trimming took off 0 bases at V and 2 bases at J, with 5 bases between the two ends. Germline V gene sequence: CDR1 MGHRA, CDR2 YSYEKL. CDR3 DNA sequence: TGCGCCAGCAGCCAAGACAATGCCTACGAGCAGTACTTC. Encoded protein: CASSQDNAYEQYF.

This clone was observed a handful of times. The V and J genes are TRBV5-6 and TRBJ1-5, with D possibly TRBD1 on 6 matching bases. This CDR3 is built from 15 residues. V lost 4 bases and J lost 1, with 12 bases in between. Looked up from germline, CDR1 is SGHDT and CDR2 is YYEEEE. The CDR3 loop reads CASSIGTRSNQPQHF. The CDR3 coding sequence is TGTGCCAGCAGCATAGGGACACGGAGCAATCAGCCCCAGCATTTT.

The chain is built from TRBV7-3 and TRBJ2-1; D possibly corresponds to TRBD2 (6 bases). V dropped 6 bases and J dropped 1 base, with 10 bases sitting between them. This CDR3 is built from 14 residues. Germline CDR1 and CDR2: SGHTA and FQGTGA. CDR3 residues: CASSSGTSYNEQFF. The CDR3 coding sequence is TGTGCCAGCAGTTCCGGGACTTCCTACAATGAGCAGTTCTTC.

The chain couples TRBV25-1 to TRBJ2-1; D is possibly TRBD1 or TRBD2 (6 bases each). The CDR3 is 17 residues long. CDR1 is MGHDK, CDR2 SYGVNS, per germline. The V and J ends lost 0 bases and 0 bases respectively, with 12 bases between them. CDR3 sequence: CASSEYGGTSSYNEQFF. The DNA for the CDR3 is TGTGCCAGCAGTGAATACGGCGGGACAAGCTCCTACAATGAGCAGTTCTTC.

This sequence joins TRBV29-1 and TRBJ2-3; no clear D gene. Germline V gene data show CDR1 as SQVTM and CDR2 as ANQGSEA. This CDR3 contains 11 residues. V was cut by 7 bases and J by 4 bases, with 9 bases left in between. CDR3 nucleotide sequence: TGCAGCGCCTCCGAAGCAGATACGCAGTATTTT. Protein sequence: CSASEADTQYF.

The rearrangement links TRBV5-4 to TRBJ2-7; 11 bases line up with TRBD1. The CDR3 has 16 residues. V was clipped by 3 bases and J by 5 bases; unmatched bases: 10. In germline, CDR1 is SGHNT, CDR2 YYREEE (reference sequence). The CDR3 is CASSSPGQGESHEQYF. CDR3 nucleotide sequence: TGTGCCAGCAGCTCTCCGGGACAGGGGGAGAGTCACGAGCAGTACTTC.

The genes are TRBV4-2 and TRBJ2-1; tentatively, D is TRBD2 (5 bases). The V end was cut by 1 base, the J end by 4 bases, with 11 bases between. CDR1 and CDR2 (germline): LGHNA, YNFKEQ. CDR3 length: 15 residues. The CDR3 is CASSQGSGGYNEQFF. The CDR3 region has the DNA TGTGCCAGCAGCCAAGGAAGCGGTGGGTACAATGAGCAGTTCTTC.

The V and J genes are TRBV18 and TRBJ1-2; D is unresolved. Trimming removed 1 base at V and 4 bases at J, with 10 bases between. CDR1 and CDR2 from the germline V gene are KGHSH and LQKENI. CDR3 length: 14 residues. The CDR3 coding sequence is TGTGCCAGCTCACCACGGGCCGACGGCTATGGCTACACCTTC. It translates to CASSPRADGYGYTF.

This CDR3 is CASSPSGGFSGYTF. CDR3 bases: TGTGCCAGCAGCCCCTCAGGGGGGTTCAGTGGCTACACCTTC. The chain couples TRBV7-3 to TRBJ1-2; 7 bases are shared with TRBD1. The V segment lost 5 bases and the J segment 7 bases; nucleotides outside the gene matches: 10. CDR1 is SGHTA and CDR2 is FQGTGA in the germline V gene. The CDR3 covers 14 residues.

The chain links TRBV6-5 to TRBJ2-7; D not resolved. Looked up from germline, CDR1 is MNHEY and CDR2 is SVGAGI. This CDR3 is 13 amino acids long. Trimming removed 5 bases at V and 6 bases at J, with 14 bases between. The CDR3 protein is CASSPSWVREQYF. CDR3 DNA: TGTGCCAGCAGTCCGTCGTGGGTACGCGAGCAGTACTTC.

DNA for the CDR3: TGTGCCAGCAGTTTGCTCCGGCGGGGGCTTGCCTACGAGCAGTACTTC. Its protein product is CASSLLRRGLAYEQYF. The chain joins TRBV28 to TRBJ2-7, with a weak D call TRBD2 (7 bases). There are 16 residues in the CDR3. The germline V gene has CDR1 MDHEN and CDR2 SYDVKM. The ends were cut back, 3 bases at V and 2 bases at J, with 17 bases in the middle.

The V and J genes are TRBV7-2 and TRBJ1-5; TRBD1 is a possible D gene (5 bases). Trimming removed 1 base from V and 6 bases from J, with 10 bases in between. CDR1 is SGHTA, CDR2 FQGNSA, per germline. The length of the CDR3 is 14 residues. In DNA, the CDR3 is TGTGCCAGCAGCTTAGGGGGGGGATTTCAGCCCCAGCATTTT. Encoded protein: CASSLGGGFQPQHF. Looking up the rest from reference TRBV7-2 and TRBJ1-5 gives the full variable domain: GAGVSQSPSNKVTEKGKDVELRCDPISGHTALYWYRQSLGQGLEFLIYFQGNSAPDKSGLPSDRFSAERTGGSVSTLTIQRTQQEDSAVYLCASSLGGGFQPQHFGDGTRLSIL.

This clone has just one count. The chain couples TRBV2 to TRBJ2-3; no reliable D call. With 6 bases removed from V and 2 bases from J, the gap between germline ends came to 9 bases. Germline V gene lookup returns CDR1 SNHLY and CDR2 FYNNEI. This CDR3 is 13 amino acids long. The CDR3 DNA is TGTGCCAGCAGGGAGAACCCCACAGATACGCAGTATTTT. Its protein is CASRENPTDTQYF.

This chain's CDR3 is CASSQDRALDTQYF. CDR3 DNA sequence: TGCGCCAGCAGCCAAGACAGGGCTTTAGATACGCAGTATTTT. The chain carries TRBV5-1 and TRBJ2-3; 7 bases match TRBD1. Germline CDR1 reads SGHRS; CDR2 reads YFSETQ. The V segment lost 4 bases and the J segment 5 bases; nucleotides outside the gene matches: 7. The CDR3 has 14 amino acids.

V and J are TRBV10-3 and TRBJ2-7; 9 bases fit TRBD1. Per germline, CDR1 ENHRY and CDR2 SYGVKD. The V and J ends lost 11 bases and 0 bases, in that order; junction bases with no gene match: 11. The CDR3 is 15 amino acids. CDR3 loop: CAANSRDRASYEQYF. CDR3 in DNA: TGTGCCGCAAATTCCCGGGACAGGGCCTCCTACGAGCAGTACTTC.

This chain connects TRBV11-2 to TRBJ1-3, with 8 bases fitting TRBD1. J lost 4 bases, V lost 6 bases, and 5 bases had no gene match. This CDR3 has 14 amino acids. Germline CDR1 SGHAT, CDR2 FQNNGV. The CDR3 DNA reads TGTGCCAGCAGTGACAGGGGTTCGGGAAACACCATATATTTT. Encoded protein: CASSDRGSGNTIYF.

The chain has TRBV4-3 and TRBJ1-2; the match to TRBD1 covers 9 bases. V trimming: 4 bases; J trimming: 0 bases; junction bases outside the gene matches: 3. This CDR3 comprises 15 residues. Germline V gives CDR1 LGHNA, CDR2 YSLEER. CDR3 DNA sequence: TGCGCCAGCAGCCGACGACAGGGGGCTAACTATGGCTACACCTTC. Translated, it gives CASSRRQGANYGYTF.

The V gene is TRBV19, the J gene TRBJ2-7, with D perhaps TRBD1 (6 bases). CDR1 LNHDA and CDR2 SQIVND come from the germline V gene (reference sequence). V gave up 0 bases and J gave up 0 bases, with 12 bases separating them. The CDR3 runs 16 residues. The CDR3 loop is CASSIDVGASSYEQYF. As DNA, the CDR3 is TGTGCCAGTAGTATAGATGTGGGGGCGAGCTCCTACGAGCAGTACTTC.